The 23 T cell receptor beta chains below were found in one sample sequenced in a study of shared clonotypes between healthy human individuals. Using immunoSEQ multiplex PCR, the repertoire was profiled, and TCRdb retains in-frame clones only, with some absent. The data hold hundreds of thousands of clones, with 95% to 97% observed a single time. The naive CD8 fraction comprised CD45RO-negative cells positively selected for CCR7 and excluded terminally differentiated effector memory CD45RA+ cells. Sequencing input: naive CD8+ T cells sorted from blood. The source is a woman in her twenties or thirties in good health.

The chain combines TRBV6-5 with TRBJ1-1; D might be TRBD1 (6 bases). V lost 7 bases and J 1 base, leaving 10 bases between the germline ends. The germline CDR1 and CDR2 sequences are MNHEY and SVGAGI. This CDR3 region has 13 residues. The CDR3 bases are TGTGCCAGCACCGCGACAGGGAACACTGAAGCTTTCTTT. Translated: CASTATGNTEAFF.

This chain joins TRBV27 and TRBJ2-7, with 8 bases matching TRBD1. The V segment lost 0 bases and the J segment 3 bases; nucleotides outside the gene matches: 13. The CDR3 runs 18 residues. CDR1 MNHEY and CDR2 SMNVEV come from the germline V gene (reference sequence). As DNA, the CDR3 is TGTGCCAGCAGTTTATCCCCTGGGACAGGAAGGGGACTCTACGAGCAGTACTTC. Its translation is CASSLSPGTGRGLYEQYF.

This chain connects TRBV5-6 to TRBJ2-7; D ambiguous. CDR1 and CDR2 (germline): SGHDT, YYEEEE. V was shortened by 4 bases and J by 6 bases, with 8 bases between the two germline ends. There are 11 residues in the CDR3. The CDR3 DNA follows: TGTGCCAGCAGCAACATTCGCGAGCAGTACTTC. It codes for CASSNIREQYF.

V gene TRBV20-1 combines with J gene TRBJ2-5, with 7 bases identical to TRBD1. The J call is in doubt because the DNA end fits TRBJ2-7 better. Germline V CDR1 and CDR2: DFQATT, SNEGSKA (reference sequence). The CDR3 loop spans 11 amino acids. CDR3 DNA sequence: TGCAGTGCTAGGACAGGGAGCGAGCAGTACTTC. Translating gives CSARTGSEQYF.

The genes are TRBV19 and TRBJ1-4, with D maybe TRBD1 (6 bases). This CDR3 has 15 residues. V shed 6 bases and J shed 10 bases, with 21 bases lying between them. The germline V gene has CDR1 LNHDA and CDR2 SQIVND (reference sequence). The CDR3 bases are TGTGCCAGTAGACACCGGGACACAAGATTCGGAAAACTGTTTTTT. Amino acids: CASRHRDTRFGKLFF.

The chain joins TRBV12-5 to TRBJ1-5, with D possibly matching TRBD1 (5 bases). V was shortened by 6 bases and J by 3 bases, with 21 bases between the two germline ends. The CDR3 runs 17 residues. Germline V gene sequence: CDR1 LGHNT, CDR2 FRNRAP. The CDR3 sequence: CASGPGDPGLYNQPQHF. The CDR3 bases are TGTGCTAGTGGCCCGGGGGATCCAGGGTTGTACAATCAGCCCCAGCATTTT.

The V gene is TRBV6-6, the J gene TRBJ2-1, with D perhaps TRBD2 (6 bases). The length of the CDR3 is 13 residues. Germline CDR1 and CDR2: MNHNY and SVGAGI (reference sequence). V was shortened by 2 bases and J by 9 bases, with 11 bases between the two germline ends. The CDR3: CASSYGSGGEQFF. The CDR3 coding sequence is TGTGCCAGCAGTTACGGTAGCGGAGGTGAGCAGTTCTTC.

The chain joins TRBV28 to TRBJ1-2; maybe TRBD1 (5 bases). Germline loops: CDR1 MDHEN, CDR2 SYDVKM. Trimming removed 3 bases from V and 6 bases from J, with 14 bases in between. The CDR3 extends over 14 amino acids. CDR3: CASSLSAGLNGYTF. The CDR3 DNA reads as TGTGCCAGCAGTTTGTCTGCGGGACTCAATGGCTACACCTTC.

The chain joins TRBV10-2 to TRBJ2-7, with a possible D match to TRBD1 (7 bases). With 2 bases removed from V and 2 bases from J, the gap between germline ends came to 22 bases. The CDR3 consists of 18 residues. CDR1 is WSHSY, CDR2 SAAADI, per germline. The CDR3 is CASSERNRGRGVAYEQYF. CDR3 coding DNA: TGCGCCAGCAGTGAGAGGAACAGGGGAAGGGGGGTGGCCTACGAGCAGTACTTC.

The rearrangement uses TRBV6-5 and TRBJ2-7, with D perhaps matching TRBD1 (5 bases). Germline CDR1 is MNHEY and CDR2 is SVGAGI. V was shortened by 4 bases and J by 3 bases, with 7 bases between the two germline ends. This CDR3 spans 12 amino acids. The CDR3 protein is CASSSQDYEQYF. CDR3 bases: TGTGCCAGCAGTTCACAGGACTACGAGCAGTACTTC.

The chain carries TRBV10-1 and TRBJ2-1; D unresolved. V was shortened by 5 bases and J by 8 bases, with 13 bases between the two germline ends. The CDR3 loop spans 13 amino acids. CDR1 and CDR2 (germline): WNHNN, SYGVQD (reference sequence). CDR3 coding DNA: TGCGCCAGCAGTTATAGTATGGGCGATGAGCAGTTCTTC. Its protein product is CASSYSMGDEQFF.

The CDR3 loop reads CASSGTGDGNEQFF. The DNA of the CDR3 is TGTGCCAGCAGTGGGACAGGGGATGGTAATGAGCAGTTCTTC. The V gene is TRBV27, the J gene TRBJ2-1, with 10 nucleotides matching TRBD1. V shed 5 bases, J shed 7 bases, and the junction held 5 bases outside the gene matches. This CDR3 is 14 amino acids long. Germline CDR1 is MNHEY and CDR2 is SMNVEV (reference sequence).

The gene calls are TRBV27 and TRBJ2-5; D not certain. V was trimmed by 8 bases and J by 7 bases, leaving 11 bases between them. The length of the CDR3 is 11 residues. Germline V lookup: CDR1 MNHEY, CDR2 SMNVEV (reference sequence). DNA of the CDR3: TGTGCCAGCGGGCCGCGACGGACCCAGTACTTC. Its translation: CASGPRRTQYF.

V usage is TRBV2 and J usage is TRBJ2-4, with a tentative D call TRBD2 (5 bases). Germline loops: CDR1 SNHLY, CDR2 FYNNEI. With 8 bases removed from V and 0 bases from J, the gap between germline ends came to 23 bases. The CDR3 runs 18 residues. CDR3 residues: CASATEGWAEEAKNIQYF. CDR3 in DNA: TGTGCCAGCGCCACCGAGGGTTGGGCAGAGGAAGCCAAAAACATTCAGTACTTC.

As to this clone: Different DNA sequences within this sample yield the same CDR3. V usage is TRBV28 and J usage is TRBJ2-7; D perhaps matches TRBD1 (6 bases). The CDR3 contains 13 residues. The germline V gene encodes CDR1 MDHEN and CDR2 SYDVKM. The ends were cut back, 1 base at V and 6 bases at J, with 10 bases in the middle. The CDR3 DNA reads TGTGCCAGCAGTTTATTCCCAGGGGTCGAGCAGTACTTC. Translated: CASSLFPGVEQYF. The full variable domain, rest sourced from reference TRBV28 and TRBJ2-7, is DVKVTQSSRYLVKRTGEKVFLECVQDMDHENMFWYRQDPGLGLRLIYFSYDVKMKEKGDIPEGYSVSREKKERFSLILESASTNQTSMYLCASSLFPGVEQYFGPGTRLTVT.

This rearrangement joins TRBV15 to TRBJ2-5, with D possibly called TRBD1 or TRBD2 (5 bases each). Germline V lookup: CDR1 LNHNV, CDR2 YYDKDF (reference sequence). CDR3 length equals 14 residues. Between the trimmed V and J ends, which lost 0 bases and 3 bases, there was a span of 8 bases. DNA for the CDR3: TGTGCCACCAGCAGAGATCTGGGGGAAGAGACCCAGTACTTC. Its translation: CATSRDLGEETQYF.

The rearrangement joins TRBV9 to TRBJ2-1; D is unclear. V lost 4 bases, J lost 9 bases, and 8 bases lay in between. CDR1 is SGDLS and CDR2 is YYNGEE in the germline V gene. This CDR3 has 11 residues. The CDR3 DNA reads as TGTGCCAGCAGCACCGGGTCTGAGCAGTTCTTC. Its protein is CASSTGSEQFF. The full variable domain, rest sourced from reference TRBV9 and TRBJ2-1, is DSGVTQTPKHLITATGQRVTLRCSPRSGDLSVYWYQQSLDQGLQFLIQYYNGEERAKGNILERFSAQQFPDLHSELNLSSLELGDSALYFCASSTGSEQFFGPGTRLTVL.

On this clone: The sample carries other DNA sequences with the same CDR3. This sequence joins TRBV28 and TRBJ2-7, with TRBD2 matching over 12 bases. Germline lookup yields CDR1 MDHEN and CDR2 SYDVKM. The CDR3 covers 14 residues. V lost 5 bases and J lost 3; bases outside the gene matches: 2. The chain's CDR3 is CASSLAGGGYEQYF. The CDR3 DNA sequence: TGTGCCAGCAGTCTAGCGGGAGGGGGCTACGAGCAGTACTTC.

Here the CDR3 reads CASSAGLGFNEQFF. Here the CDR3 DNA reads TGTGCCAGCAGTGCCGGACTTGGCTTCAATGAGCAGTTCTTC. The gene calls are TRBV27 and TRBJ2-1; the D gene is possibly TRBD2 (5 bases). Germline-derived CDR1 and CDR2 are MNHEY and SMNVEV (reference sequence). CDR3 length: 14 amino acids. V lost 5 bases and J 6 bases, leaving 14 bases between the germline ends.

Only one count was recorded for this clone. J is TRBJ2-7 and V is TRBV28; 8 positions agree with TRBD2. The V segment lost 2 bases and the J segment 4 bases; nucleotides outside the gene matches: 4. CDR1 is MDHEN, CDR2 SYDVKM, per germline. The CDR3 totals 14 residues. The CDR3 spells CASSLGLAGYEQYF. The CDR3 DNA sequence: TGTGCCAGCAGTTTAGGACTAGCTGGGTACGAGCAGTACTTC.

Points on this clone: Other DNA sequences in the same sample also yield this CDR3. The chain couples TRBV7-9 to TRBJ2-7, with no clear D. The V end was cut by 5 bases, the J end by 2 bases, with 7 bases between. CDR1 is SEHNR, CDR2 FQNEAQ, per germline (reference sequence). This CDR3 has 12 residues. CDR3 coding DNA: TGTGCCAGCAGCCCAGGAGCCTACGAGCAGTACTTC. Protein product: CASSPGAYEQYF.

The CDR3 nucleotides are TGTGCCAGTAGTATAGGGATGTCTAATGAAAAACTGTTTTTT. As protein: CASSIGMSNEKLFF. This rearrangement joins TRBV19 to TRBJ1-4; D remains unclear. The CDR3 loop spans 14 amino acids. V lost 1 base and J 3 bases, leaving 6 bases between the germline ends. Germline V lookup: CDR1 LNHDA, CDR2 SQIVND (reference sequence).

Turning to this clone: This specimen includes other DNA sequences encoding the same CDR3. The CDR3 loop reads CASSLGGSYNEQFF. For the CDR3, the DNA is TGTGCCAGCAGTTTAGGGGGCTCCTACAATGAGCAGTTCTTC. The chain employs TRBV28 and TRBJ2-1; D may be TRBD1 or TRBD2 (5 bases each). V shed 2 bases and J shed 0 bases, with 5 bases lying between them. The CDR3 runs 14 residues. Looked up from germline, CDR1 is MDHEN and CDR2 is SYDVKM. The whole variable domain, filled in from reference TRBV28 and TRBJ2-1, reads DVKVTQSSRYLVKRTGEKVFLECVQDMDHENMFWYRQDPGLGLRLIYFSYDVKMKEKGDIPEGYSVSREKKERFSLILESASTNQTSMYLCASSLGGSYNEQFFGPGTRLTVL.